These T cell receptor beta chains were read from a single sample in a study of identical twins. Via MiXCR, TCRdb re-called the 5' RACE reads, giving one row per CDR3 protein. The sample contains 1.5 million to 2 million distinct CDR3 sequences, about 32% of which appear only once. Sequenced sample: cord blood. The source of these receptors is a newborn girl in good health. Each CDR3 is given with its conserved first and last residue. The D gene is left open where the match is weak. Some rows mark clone size as missing; the rest say once, few, many or name a class of expanded clone.

CDR3 DNA	CDR3 protein	V gene	D gene	J gene	clone size
TGCAGTCCAACTACAGGGTACAATGAGCAGTTCTTC	CSPTTGYNEQFF	TRBV20-1	-	TRBJ2-1	few
TGTGCCAGCAGTGACCTAGCTGGTAGCTCCTACAATGAGCAGTTCTTC	CASSDLAGSSYNEQFF	TRBV12-3/TRBV12-4	-	TRBJ2-1	few
TGTGCCAGCAGCCGGGGCCATCGAGGAGATACGCAGTATTTT	CASSRGHRGDTQYF	TRBV6-6	-	TRBJ2-3	-
TGTGCCAGCAGCTTATTTCGGTTGCGGGATAGTCAAAACATTCAGTACTTC	CASSLFRLRDSQNIQYF	TRBV11-2	-	TRBJ2-4	-
TGTGCCAGCAGCCCAACATTTGAAAAACTGTTTTTT	CASSPTFEKLFF	TRBV5-5	-	TRBJ1-4	many
TGTGCCAGCAGTCATCTAGCGGAAACTGACTACGAGCAGTACTTC	CASSHLAETDYEQYF	TRBV12-3/TRBV12-4	TRBD2	TRBJ2-7	few
TGCAGTGCTCTCCGACAGGGGGATGGCTACACCTTC	CSALRQGDGYTF	TRBV20-1	TRBD1	TRBJ1-2	few
TGCGGTGCTACCGACCGGGACGAAGACACAGATACGCAGTATTTT	CGATDRDEDTDTQYF	TRBV20-1	-	TRBJ2-3	-
TGTGCCAGCAGCCTCCGGACTAGCGGGATTTATACGCAGTATTTT	CASSLRTSGIYTQYF	TRBV11-3	TRBD2	TRBJ2-3	-
TGCAGCGTTGAAGATAGGGGACAGGGGGCTCGGGAGCAGTACTTC	CSVEDRGQGAREQYF	TRBV29-1	TRBD1	TRBJ2-5	-
TGTGCCAGCAGTTTGGGACTAGCGGCCATGAATGAGCAGTTCTTC	CASSLGLAAMNEQFF	TRBV6-5	TRBD2	TRBJ2-1	few
TGTGCCAGCAGTACCCGACTAGCGGGAGCCGAGACCCAGTACTTC	CASSTRLAGAETQYF	TRBV28	TRBD2	TRBJ2-5	-
TGTGCCAGCAGTGACGAGGGGGAGCAGTTCTTC	CASSDEGEQFF	TRBV6-4	-	TRBJ2-1	few
TGTGCCAGCACAGGGACAGGCTATGGCTACACCTTC	CASTGTGYGYTF	TRBV12-3/TRBV12-4	TRBD1	TRBJ1-2	few
TGTGCCAGCAGTTTATCAGGAGGGGGCCAAAACTATGGCTACACCTTC	CASSLSGGGQNYGYTF	TRBV28	TRBD1	TRBJ1-2	-
TGTGCCAGCAGCGTAGCGCTGGTTAACACCGGGGAGCTGTTTTTT	CASSVALVNTGELFF	TRBV9	-	TRBJ2-2	-
TGCAGTGCGCACAGGCTGGGGGAGACCCAGTACTTC	CSAHRLGETQYF	TRBV20-1	-	TRBJ2-5	-
TGTGCCAGCAGTTTAGCGACAGGATTCAGAGAGACCCAGTACTTC	CASSLATGFRETQYF	TRBV12-3/TRBV12-4	-	TRBJ2-5	few
TGTGCCAGCAGCTTAGGTCCGGGCCTGCAAGAGACCCAGTACTTC	CASSLGPGLQETQYF	TRBV7-2	-	TRBJ2-5	-
TGTGCCAGCAGTTTAGGGACAGTTGGGTCACCCCTCCACTTT	CASSLGTVGSPLHF	TRBV12-3/TRBV12-4	-	TRBJ1-6	-
TGCGCCAGCAGCTCGCTCGCTAGCGGGAGGGCCGGGACAGATACGCAGTATTTT	CASSSLASGRAGTDTQYF	TRBV5-1	TRBD2	TRBJ2-3	few
TGCAGTACTCTGTGGGGAGCCAAAAACATTCAGTACTTC	CSTLWGAKNIQYF	TRBV20-1	-	TRBJ2-4	many
TGTGCCAGCAGCCAAGGGCTAGCGGGAGCTAGCACAGATACGCAGTATTTT	CASSQGLAGASTDTQYF	TRBV3-1	TRBD2	TRBJ2-3	-
TGCAGCGCTAGGACGTCTAGCACAGATACGCAGTATTTT	CSARTSSTDTQYF	TRBV29-1	-	TRBJ2-3	many
TGCGCCAGCAGGTACTCTAGCGGACAAGAGACCCAGTACTTC	CASRYSSGQETQYF	TRBV5-1	TRBD2	TRBJ2-5	many
TGCGCCAGCATCCCCTATACTAGCGGGGGGGCCTCCTACAATGAGCAGTTCTTC	CASIPYTSGGASYNEQFF	TRBV5-1	TRBD2	TRBJ2-1	few
TGTGCCAGCAGCCGAAGTTACACTGAAGCTTTCTTT	CASSRSYTEAFF	TRBV7-9	-	TRBJ1-1	-